Listed below are T cell receptor beta chains from one sample, sequenced in a study of cytomegalovirus exposure and HLA in healthy donors. The table came from immunoSEQ multiplex PCR; TCRdb's copy has only in-frame clones and leaves some out. The sample carries 85,000 to 100,000 clones, approximately 63% recorded once. Sequencing was carried out using PBMCs. The receptors here all came from a woman aged 25 to 45 in good health and CMV-seronegative. CDR3s include the opening cysteine and the closing phenylalanine or tryptophan. A D gene is named only where the DNA matches it firmly. Not all rows give a size; the values are once, few, many and, for expanded clones, a class.

cdr3_nt cdr3_aa v_call clone_size cdr3_length d_call j_call
TGTGCCAGCAGTGAAGCGGGATGGACAGGGGGAAGCTACGAGCAGTACTTC CASSEAGWTGGSYEQYF TRBV6-1 NA 17 TRBD1 TRBJ2-7
TGTGCCAGCAGTGTCGACCTGGAGGAGACCCAGTACTTC CASSVDLEETQYF TRBV6-1 few 13 NA TRBJ2-5
TGTGCCAGCGGGGGCAGGCACACTGAAGCTTTCTTT CASGGRHTEAFF TRBV7-2 NA 12 NA TRBJ1-1
TGTGCCAGCAGCCAAGTCGAGTTACTTAACTATGGCTACACCTTC CASSQVELLNYGYTF TRBV4-2 NA 15 NA TRBJ1-2
TGTGCCAGCAGCTCCCAAGCGGGATCCTACAATGAGCAGTTCTTC CASSSQAGSYNEQFF TRBV7-9 NA 15 TRBD2 TRBJ2-1
TGTGCCAGCAGTTCCGGGACAGCTGGCACTGAAGCTTTCTTT CASSSGTAGTEAFF TRBV6-1 NA 14 TRBD1 TRBJ1-1
TGTGCCAGCTCACGCTTTCGCCAGGAAAATAATGAAAAACTGTTTTTT CASSRFRQENNEKLFF TRBV18 NA 16 NA TRBJ1-4
TGCGCCAGCAGCTTGGGGGGACAGGGAGCGGCTGAAGCTTTCTTT CASSLGGQGAAEAFF TRBV5-1 NA 15 TRBD1 TRBJ1-1
TGCAGTGCGGCATATTCAGATACGCAGTATTTT CSAAYSDTQYF TRBV20-1 NA 11 NA TRBJ2-3
TGTGCCACCGCTACAGGGTTGGCCTACGAGCAGTACTTC CATATGLAYEQYF TRBV15 NA 13 NA TRBJ2-7
TGTGCCAGCATCACCGGGACAGGGGGGAAGGAGCAGTTCTTC CASITGTGGKEQFF TRBV7-2 NA 14 TRBD1 TRBJ2-1
TGTGCCAGTGGGGTAGCGGGGGCGGAGACCCAGTACTTC CASGVAGAETQYF TRBV5-6 NA 13 TRBD2 TRBJ2-5
TGTGCCAGCAGTCAGATGACAGAGGGAGGAAAACTGTTTTTT CASSQMTEGGKLFF TRBV2 once 14 NA TRBJ1-4
TGCGCCAGCAGCTCCCAACAGGGGGTTTGGGAGACCCAGTACTTC CASSSQQGVWETQYF TRBV5-1 few 15 TRBD1 TRBJ2-5
TGTGCCAGCAGCTCGACAGGGGGCACAGTGGATGAGCAGTTCTTC CASSSTGGTVDEQFF TRBV11-2 NA 15 TRBD1 TRBJ2-1